This TCR beta chain emerged from a study of blood T cells in healthy people across ages. Study-level results: What prevented conclusive comparison of naive and antigen-experienced cells was that PBMCs were unsorted.

With respect to this clonotype: Its antigen is undetermined.

The study isolated at least 7 million PBMCs from each sample. Per sample, at least 5.5 micrograms of total RNA were extracted. Primers used in a second PCR of roughly 6 to 11 cycles were a sample-barcoded 5' primer and a J-beta primer mix. One entry per CDR3 protein results from TCRdb running MiXCR on the 5' RACE reads. The data show some 640,000 distinct CDR3 sequences, with about 52% seen just once and around a third held by the top ten. The CDR3 has 14 amino acids. Germline V gene lookup returns CDR1 MNHEY and CDR2 SMNVEV (reference sequence). The V gene lost 5 bases and the J gene lost 4 bases, with 14 bases spanning the gap.

This clonotype originated in a woman aged 55-75 years in good health. This chain links TRBV27 with TRBJ1-2; no clear D gene. The sample taken for sequencing was blood. Here the CDR3 reads CASSPFGDAYGYTF. CDR3 sequence (DNA): TGTGCCAGCAGTCCGTTCGGGGATGCCTATGGCTACACCTTC.